Described below is a single T cell receptor beta chain sequence and its context. The sample comes from a study of blood T cell repertoires in COVID-19. The overall study: Collection of acute and convalescent COVID-19 samples took place in the United States, Italy and Spain. From T cells, B-cell-depleted T cells, or PBMCs came the material, which was cDNA or gDNA.

As originally analysed: Reference gene primers were amplified, and this amplification served to estimate nucleated cell counts. Profiling relied on immunoSEQ multiplex PCR, and the TCRdb table lists in-frame clones only, not all of them. The V and J calls and clone size come from that table; D and trimming were worked out from the DNA. The table shows 170,000 or so clones, with about 80% occurring only once. Germline V gives CDR1 LGHNA, CDR2 YNFKEQ. The CDR3 is made up of 16 amino acids. Trimming took 0 bases from V and 6 from J, leaving 12 bases between them. The sequencing input was peripheral blood. This sequence originates from a woman in her 70s with acute or convalescent COVID-19. The chain couples TRBV4-2 to TRBJ1-6; maybe TRBD1 (5 bases). The CDR3 reads CASSQEGAGSNSPLHF. CDR3 sequence (DNA): TGTGCCAGCAGCCAAGAAGGGGCAGGCAGTAATTCACCCCTCCACTTT.